This is a list of T cell receptor beta chains from one sample in a study of blood T cell repertoires in COVID-19. The protocol was immunoSEQ multiplex PCR, while the TCRdb copy is restricted to in-frame clones and leaves out a portion. The table has hundreds of thousands of clones, 75% to 90% seen once. The sample was peripheral blood. The receptors were gathered from a woman in her twenties or thirties with active or convalescent COVID-19. CDR3s include the opening cysteine and the closing phenylalanine or tryptophan. D genes are given only for firm matches. Clone size appears in some rows only: once, few, many, or a class for an expanded clone.

j_call,clone_size,v_call,d_call,cdr3_nt,cdr3_aa
TRBJ2-1,.,TRBV12-5,TRBD1,TGTGCTAGTGGATTTAAGACCGGGACAGGGGGGGCCCTTTACAATGAGCAGTTCTTC,CASGFKTGTGGALYNEQFF
TRBJ1-4,once,TRBV18,.,TGTGCCAGCTCACCTGACAGAGGAACTGAAAAACTGTTTTTT,CASSPDRGTEKLFF
TRBJ2-3,.,TRBV5-5,TRBD2,TGTGCCAGCAGCCTCACCGGGACTAGCGGCGCTAGCCCTAGTTCAGATACGCAGTATTTT,CASSLTGTSGASPSSDTQYF
TRBJ2-2,.,TRBV25-1,TRBD2,TGTGCAAGCACCCCGCCCCAAGCGGGGGCGAACACCGGGGAGCTGTTTTTT,CASTPPQAGANTGELFF
TRBJ2-7,.,TRBV6-5,TRBD1,TGTGCCAGTAGCTCGACAGGGAATTCCGACGAGCAGTACTTC,CASSSTGNSDEQYF
TRBJ2-2,.,TRBV6-5,.,TGTGCCAGCAGTTACTCGAGTACCGGGGAGCTGTTTTTT,CASSYSSTGELFF
TRBJ2-2,.,TRBV3-1/TRBV3-2,.,TGTGCCAGCAGCCAAGAGGCAGGGACCGGGGAGCTGTTTTTT,CASSQEAGTGELFF
TRBJ1-2,.,TRBV18,.,TGTGCCAGCTCACCAGACATGCAGGGGACGGGAGGCTACACCTTC,CASSPDMQGTGGYTF
TRBJ2-3,once,TRBV20-1,TRBD2,TGCAGTGCTAGTTCCGGGGGGGCCCGCACAGATACGCAGTATTTT,CSASSGGARTDTQYF
TRBJ2-7,.,TRBV12-3/TRBV12-4,.,TGTGCCAGCAGGCGCCGGGAGCTGGGGGAGCAGTACTTC,CASRRRELGEQYF
TRBJ1-2,.,TRBV14,.,TGTGCCAGCAGCCAAGGACAGGAGTCGGCAAACTATGGCTACACCTTC,CASSQGQESANYGYTF
TRBJ2-2,.,TRBV5-1,.,TGCGCCAGCAGCTTAACGGGACAAAACACCGGGGAGCTGTTTTTT,CASSLTGQNTGELFF
TRBJ1-2,.,TRBV5-1,TRBD1,TGCGCCAGCAGCTTGAGGACAGGGTGGAACTATGGCTACACCTTC,CASSLRTGWNYGYTF
TRBJ1-5,.,TRBV6-1,TRBD1,TGTGCCAGCAGTGGACAGGGGGGGTTGGTAAGGAATCAGCCCCAGCATTTT,CASSGQGGLVRNQPQHF
TRBJ2-7,.,TRBV19,TRBD2,TGTGCCAGTAGTAGGTCTAGCGGATACGAGCAGTACTTC,CASSRSSGYEQYF
TRBJ1-1,.,TRBV12-3/TRBV12-4,.,TGTGCCAGCAGTGAAGCGGGACAAACTGAAGCTTTCTTT,CASSEAGQTEAFF
TRBJ1-1,.,TRBV14,.,TGTGCCAGCAGCCAAGGGGGACACTTTATTTGGGCTGAAGCTTTCTTT,CASSQGGHFIWAEAFF
TRBJ1-6,.,TRBV4-1,.,TGCGCCAGCAGCCAAGATGTAGCGCGGGTCGATGATTCACCCCTCCACTTT,CASSQDVARVDDSPLHF
TRBJ1-3,.,TRBV5-1,TRBD1,TGCGCCAGCAGCTCGGGACAGGGGGCGCCTGGAAACACCATATATTTT,CASSSGQGAPGNTIYF
TRBJ1-6,.,TRBV3-1/TRBV3-2,TRBD1,TGTGCCAGCAGCCTCCGGAGAGGACAGGATCATTCACCCCTCCACTTT,CASSLRRGQDHSPLHF
TRBJ1-1,once,TRBV11-2,.,TGTGCCAGCAGCTTTTGGACAGAAATGAACACTGAAGCTTTCTTT,CASSFWTEMNTEAFF
TRBJ2-7,.,TRBV10-3,TRBD2,TGTGCCATCACCGCGGGGACTAGCGGGAGGGCCTCCGAGCAGTACTTC,CAITAGTSGRASEQYF
TRBJ2-5,once,TRBV3-1/TRBV3-2,TRBD2,TGTGCCAGCAGCCAAACCGGGACTAGCGGGAGCCAGACCCAGTACTTC,CASSQTGTSGSQTQYF
TRBJ1-5,.,TRBV10-3,TRBD1,TGTGCCATCAGTGAAGGCAGGGGGGAAGGCGAGCCCCAGCATTTT,CAISEGRGEGEPQHF
TRBJ1-2,.,TRBV4-1,.,TGCGCCAGCAGCCAAGATGTTACAGGGTCCTATGGCTACACCTTC,CASSQDVTGSYGYTF
TRBJ2-5,.,TRBV18,TRBD1,TGTGCCAGCTCACCACCGTGGGGGACAGACCAAGAGACCCAGTACTTC,CASSPPWGTDQETQYF
TRBJ2-1,.,TRBV4-1,TRBD2,TGCGCCAGCAGCCCACTAGCGGGGGGGCGTGATGAGCAGTTCTTC,CASSPLAGGRDEQFF
TRBJ2-3,once,TRBV3-1/TRBV3-2,TRBD2,TGTGCCAGCAGCCGCGGGACTAGCGGGGGATTGGGTACGCAGTATTTT,CASSRGTSGGLGTQYF
TRBJ1-4,.,TRBV2,TRBD1,TGTGCCAGCTCCTCAACGAACAGGGGGGTGGAAAAACTGTTTTTT,CASSSTNRGVEKLFF
TRBJ1-1,.,TRBV6-5,.,TGTGCCAGCACCACAGGGTTCGGCGGCACTGAAGCTTTCTTT,CASTTGFGGTEAFF
TRBJ2-3,few,TRBV3-1/TRBV3-2,.,TGTGCCAGCAGCCACATAGCGGAATACACAGATACGCAGTATTTT,CASSHIAEYTDTQYF
TRBJ1-2,.,TRBV12-2,.,TGTGCAAGTCGCCCCCTATCAGGGGGCAATGGCTACACCTTC,CASRPLSGGNGYTF
TRBJ1-3,.,TRBV29-1,.,TGCAGCGTTGGAGCAACAGGGCTCTCTGGAAACACCATATATTTT,CSVGATGLSGNTIYF
TRBJ2-7,.,TRBV12-3/TRBV12-4,.,TGTGCCAGCAGTCCGGGGGTCTCCTACGAGCAGTACTTC,CASSPGVSYEQYF
TRBJ1-2,.,TRBV6-5,TRBD1,TGTGGGACAGGGGTTGGAGGAGGCTACACCTTC,CGTGVGGGYTF
TRBJ1-5,.,TRBV12-3/TRBV12-4,.,TGTGCCAGCAGTTTGCAGGGCGCGCGGTCCCAGCATTTT,CASSLQGARSQHF
TRBJ1-1,.,TRBV5-1,TRBD1,TGCGCCAGCAGCTTAACGCGGAGACAGGGGGCGCCTGGAACTGAAGCTTTCTTT,CASSLTRRQGAPGTEAFF
TRBJ1-3,.,TRBV7-2,.,TGTGCCAGCAGCTCCCCCTCGGGAAACACCATATATTTT,CASSSPSGNTIYF
TRBJ2-2,.,TRBV19,.,TGTGCCAGCAGGGGATCGAGGATGGGGTTCGGCGACCCCTCGACCGGGGAGCTGTTTTTT,CASRGSRMGFGDPSTGELFF
TRBJ1-5,.,TRBV27,TRBD1,TGTGCCAGCAGTCCTTCGGACAGGGGGCGATTTAATGATCAGCCCCAGCATTTT,CASSPSDRGRFNDQPQHF
TRBJ1-2,.,TRBV5-1,TRBD1,TGCGCCAGCAGCTTGGAGGGACAGGGGGCATCGAACTATGGCTACACCTTC,CASSLEGQGASNYGYTF
TRBJ1-2,.,TRBV19,.,TGTGCCAGTAGTTTGGGGCCCAACTATGGCTACACCTTC,CASSLGPNYGYTF
TRBJ2-2,.,TRBV9,TRBD1,TGTGCCAGCAGCGCGGGACAGGGGACCGGGGAGCTGTTTTTT,CASSAGQGTGELFF
TRBJ1-1,once,TRBV10-3,TRBD1,TGTGCCATCAGTGGGAGACAGGGCGTGAACACTGAAGCTTTCTTT,CAISGRQGVNTEAFF
TRBJ1-2,.,TRBV30,TRBD1,TGTGCCTGGAGTGTACCGTGGGCAGGGGGCATCTGGAACTATGGCTACACCTTC,CAWSVPWAGGIWNYGYTF